This T cell receptor (beta chain) was found in a study of vaccination and CD4 T cells after COVID-19. Germline CDR1 reads DFQATT; CDR2 reads SNEGSKA (reference sequence). V was pared by 6 bases and J by 0 bases, with 21 bases between. The CDR3 runs to 17 residues. Treatment indicated: approximately 10-day PBMC culture with coronavirus spike peptide pools or control peptides (ViraFEST assay). This clonotype turned up a few times. No antigen is known for it. Sequencing of DNA taken from cultured CD4+ T cells relied on the Oncomine TCR Beta short-read assay. From the PCR reads, TCRdb called clonotypes with MiXCR, one entry per CDR3 protein. Of more than 9,000 distinct CDR3 sequences in the sample, approximately 58% were seen once.

This clonotype was obtained from a human donor who had recovered from COVID-19. V and J are TRBV20-1 and TRBJ1-5; tentatively, D is TRBD1 (6 bases). Sample: CD4+ T cells from blood, cultured in vitro. CDR3 residues: CSAPSGQGTYSNQPQHF. For the CDR3, the DNA is TGCAGTGCCCCCAGTGGGCAGGGGACTTATAGCAATCAGCCCCAGCATTTT.